This T cell receptor (beta chain) was retrieved from a study of T cell responses to AZD1222 COVID-19 vaccine. Study-wide results and caveats: It should be noted that donors were predominantly white British and more often female, and clonal diversity was possibly underestimated.

CDR3 length: 17 amino acids. The study pooled second doses at about 4 or about 12 weeks. About this clone: The antigen is undetermined.

Sequenced by immunoSEQ multiplex PCR; TCRdb stores in-frame clones only, minus some. The repertoire includes roughly 110,000 clones, about 90% of them detected once, and around 4.5% sits in the top ten. This material consisted of peripheral blood, taken 28 days after the second AZD1222 dose. The chain recombines TRBV21-1 with TRBJ2-3. TRBV21-1 is a pseudogene locus. The clonotype comes from an adult who received the AZD1222 COVID-19 vaccine. For the CDR3, the DNA is TGTGCCAGCAGTAAGTTCCCAAGGGGAGCTAGCACAGATACGCAGTATTTT. This gives the protein CASSKFPRGASTDTQYF.